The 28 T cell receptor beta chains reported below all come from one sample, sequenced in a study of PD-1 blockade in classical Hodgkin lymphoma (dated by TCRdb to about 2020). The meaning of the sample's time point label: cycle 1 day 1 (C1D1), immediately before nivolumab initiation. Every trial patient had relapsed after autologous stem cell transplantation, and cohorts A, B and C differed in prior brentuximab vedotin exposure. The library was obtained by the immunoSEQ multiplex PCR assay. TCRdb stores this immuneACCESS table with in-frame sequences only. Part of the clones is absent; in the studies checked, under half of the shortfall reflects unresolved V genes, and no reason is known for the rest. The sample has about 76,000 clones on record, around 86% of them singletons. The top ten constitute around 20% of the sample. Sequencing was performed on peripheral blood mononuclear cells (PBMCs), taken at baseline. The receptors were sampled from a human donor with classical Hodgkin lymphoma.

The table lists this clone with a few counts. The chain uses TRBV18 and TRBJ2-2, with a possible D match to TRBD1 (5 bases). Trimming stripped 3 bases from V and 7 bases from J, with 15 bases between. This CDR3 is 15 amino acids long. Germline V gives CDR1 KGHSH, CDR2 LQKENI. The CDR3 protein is CASSPRDSTDGELFF. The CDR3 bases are TGTGCCAGCTCACCCCGAGACAGTACCGACGGGGAGCTGTTTTTT.

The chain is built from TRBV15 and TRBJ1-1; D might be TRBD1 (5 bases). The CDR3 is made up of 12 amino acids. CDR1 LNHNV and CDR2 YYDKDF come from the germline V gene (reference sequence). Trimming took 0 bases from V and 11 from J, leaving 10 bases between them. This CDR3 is CATSRDAGRAFF. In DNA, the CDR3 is TGTGCCACCAGCAGAGATGCAGGGAGGGCTTTCTTT. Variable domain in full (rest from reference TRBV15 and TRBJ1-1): DAMVIQNPRYQVTQFGKPVTLSCSQTLNHNVMYWYQQKSSQAPKLLFHYYDKDFNNEADTPDNFQSRRPNTSFCFLDIRSPGLGDTAMYLCATSRDAGRAFFGQGTRLTVV.

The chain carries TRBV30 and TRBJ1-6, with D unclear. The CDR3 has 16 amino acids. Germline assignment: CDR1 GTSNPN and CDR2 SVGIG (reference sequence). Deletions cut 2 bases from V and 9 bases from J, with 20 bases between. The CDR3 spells CAWSRLLGSEGSPLHF. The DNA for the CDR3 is TGTGCCTGGAGTCGTCTACTTGGGAGTGAAGGTTCACCCCTCCACTTT.

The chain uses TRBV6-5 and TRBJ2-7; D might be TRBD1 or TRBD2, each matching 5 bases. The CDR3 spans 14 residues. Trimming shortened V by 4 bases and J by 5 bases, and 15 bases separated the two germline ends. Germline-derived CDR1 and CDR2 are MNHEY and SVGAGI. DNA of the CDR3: TGTGCCAGCAGTTCCGGGACGCCTAAAAACGAGCAGTACTTC. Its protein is CASSSGTPKNEQYF.

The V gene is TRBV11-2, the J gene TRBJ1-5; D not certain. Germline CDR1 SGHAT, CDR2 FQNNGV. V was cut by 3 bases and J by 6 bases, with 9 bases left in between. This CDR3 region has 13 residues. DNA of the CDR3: TGTGCCAGCAGCTTTAACAGTTTTCAGCCCCAGCATTTT. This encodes CASSFNSFQPQHF.

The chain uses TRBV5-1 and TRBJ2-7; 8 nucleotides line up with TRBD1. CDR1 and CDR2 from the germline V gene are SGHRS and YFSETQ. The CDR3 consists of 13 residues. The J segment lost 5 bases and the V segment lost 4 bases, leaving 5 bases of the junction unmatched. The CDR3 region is CASSLSTGDEQYF. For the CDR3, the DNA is TGCGCCAGCAGCCTGTCGACAGGGGACGAGCAGTACTTC.

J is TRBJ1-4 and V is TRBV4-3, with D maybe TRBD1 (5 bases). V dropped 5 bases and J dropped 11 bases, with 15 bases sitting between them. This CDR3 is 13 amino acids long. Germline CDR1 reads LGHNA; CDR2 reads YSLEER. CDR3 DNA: TGCGCCAGCAGCGAAAGAGACGGGGGGAAACTGTTTTTT. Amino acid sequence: CASSERDGGKLFF.

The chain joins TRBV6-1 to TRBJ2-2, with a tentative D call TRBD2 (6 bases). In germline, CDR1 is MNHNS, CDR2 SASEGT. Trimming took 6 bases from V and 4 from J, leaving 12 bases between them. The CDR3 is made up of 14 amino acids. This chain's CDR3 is CASREWDSTGELFF. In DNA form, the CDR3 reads TGTGCCAGCAGGGAGTGGGACTCCACCGGGGAGCTGTTTTTT.

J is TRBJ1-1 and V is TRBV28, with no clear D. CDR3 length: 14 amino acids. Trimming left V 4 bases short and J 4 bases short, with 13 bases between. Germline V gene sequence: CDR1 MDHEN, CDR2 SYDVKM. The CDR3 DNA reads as TGTGCCAGCAGTTCCCACAGCGTCGGCACTGAAGCTTTCTTT. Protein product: CASSSHSVGTEAFF.

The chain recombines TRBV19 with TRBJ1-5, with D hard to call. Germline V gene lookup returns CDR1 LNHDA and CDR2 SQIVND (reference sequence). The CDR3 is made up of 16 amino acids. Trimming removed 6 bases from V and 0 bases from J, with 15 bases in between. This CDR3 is CASRRTVGDSNQPQHF. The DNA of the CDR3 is TGTGCCAGTAGGCGGACGGTGGGAGATAGCAATCAGCCCCAGCATTTT.

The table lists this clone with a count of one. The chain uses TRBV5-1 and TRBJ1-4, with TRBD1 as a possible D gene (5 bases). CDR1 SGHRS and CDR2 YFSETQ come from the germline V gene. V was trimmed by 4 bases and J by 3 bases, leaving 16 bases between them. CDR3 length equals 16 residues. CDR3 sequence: CASSRPGGESNEKLFF. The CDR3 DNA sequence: TGCGCCAGCAGCCGACCCGGGGGGGAGTCTAATGAAAAACTGTTTTTT. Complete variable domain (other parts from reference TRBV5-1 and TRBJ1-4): KAGVTQTPRYLIKTRGQQVTLSCSPISGHRSVSWYQQTPGQGLQFLFEYFSETQRNKGNFPGRFSGRQFSNSRSEMNVSTLELGDSALYLCASSRPGGESNEKLFFGSGTQLSVL.

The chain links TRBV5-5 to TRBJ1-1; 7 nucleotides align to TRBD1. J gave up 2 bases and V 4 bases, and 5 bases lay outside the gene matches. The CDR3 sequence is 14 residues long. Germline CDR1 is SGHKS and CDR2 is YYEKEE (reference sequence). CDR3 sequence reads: CASSPGTANTEAFF. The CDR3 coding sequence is TGTGCCAGCAGCCCTGGGACAGCCAACACTGAAGCTTTCTTT.

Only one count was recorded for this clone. The CDR3, as DNA: TGTGCCAGCAGCCCTTTGACAGGGGTGACCTACGAGCAGTACTTC. Translated, it gives CASSPLTGVTYEQYF. The J gene is TRBJ2-7, the V gene TRBV7-9; TRBD1 aligns across 8 bases. The CDR3 spans 15 residues. The junction had 8 bases not matched to a gene; V was cut back by 5 bases and J by 2 bases. In germline, CDR1 is SEHNR, CDR2 FQNEAQ (reference sequence).

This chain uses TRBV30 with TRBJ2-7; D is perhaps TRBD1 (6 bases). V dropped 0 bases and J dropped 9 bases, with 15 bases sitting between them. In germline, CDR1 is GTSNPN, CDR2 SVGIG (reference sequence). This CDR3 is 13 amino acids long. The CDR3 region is CAWSVTPSRGQYF. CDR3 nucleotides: TGTGCCTGGAGTGTAACACCCAGCAGGGGGCAGTACTTC.

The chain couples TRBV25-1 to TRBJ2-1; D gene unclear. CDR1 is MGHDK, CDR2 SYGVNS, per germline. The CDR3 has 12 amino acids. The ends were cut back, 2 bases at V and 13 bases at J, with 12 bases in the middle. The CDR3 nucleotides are TGTGCCAGCAGTGAACCCTTTGGGGTTCAGTTCTTC. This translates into CASSEPFGVQFF. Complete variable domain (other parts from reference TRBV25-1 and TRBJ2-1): EADIYQTPRYLVIGTGKKITLECSQTMGHDKMYWYQQDPGMELHLIHYSYGVNSTEKGDLSSESTVSRIRTEHFPLTLESARPSHTSQYLCASSEPFGVQFFGPGTRLTVL.

CDR3 nucleotides: TGTGCCATACAGGGCTCGGAGGAAGATACGCAGTATTTT. Translated: CAIQGSEEDTQYF. The gene calls are TRBV10-3 and TRBJ2-3; TRBD1 is a possible D gene (6 bases). The CDR3 loop spans 13 amino acids. Trimming cost V 9 bases and J 5 bases, with 15 bases left between them. CDR1 is ENHRY and CDR2 is SYGVKD in the germline V gene.

In nucleotides, the CDR3 is TGTGCCAGTAGAGACAGGGGAAGAGAAAAACTGTTTTTT. Its translation is CASRDRGREKLFF. The V call is TRBV19, the J call TRBJ1-4; 8 nucleotides align to TRBD1. The CDR3 is 13 residues long. Germline-derived CDR1 and CDR2 are LNHDA and SQIVND (reference sequence). V lost 6 bases and J lost 8; bases outside the gene matches: 5.

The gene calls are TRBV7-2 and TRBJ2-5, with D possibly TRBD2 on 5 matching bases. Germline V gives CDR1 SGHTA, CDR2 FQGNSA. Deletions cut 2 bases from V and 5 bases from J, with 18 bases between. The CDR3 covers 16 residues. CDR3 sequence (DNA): TGTGCCAGCAGCTTATATCTATCCGGAGGAGCGGAGACCCAGTACTTC. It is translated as CASSLYLSGGAETQYF.

CDR3: CAIRETSGTGGELFF. The CDR3 DNA reads TGTGCCATCAGGGAGACTAGCGGGACCGGCGGGGAGCTGTTTTTT. V and J are TRBV10-3 and TRBJ2-2; 11 nucleotides align to TRBD2. J gave up 7 bases and V 6 bases, and 7 bases lay outside the gene matches. The length of the CDR3 is 15 residues. Looked up from germline, CDR1 is ENHRY and CDR2 is SYGVKD.

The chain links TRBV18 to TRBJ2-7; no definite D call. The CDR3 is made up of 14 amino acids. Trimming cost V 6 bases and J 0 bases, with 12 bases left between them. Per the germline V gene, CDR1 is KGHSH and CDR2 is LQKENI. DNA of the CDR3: TGTGCCAGCTCGCCGATACCCGTCTCCTACGAGCAGTACTTC. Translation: CASSPIPVSYEQYF.

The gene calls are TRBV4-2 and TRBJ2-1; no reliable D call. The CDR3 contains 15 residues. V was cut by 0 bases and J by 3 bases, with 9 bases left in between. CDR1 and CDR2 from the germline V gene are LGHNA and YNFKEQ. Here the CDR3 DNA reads TGTGCCAGCAGCCAAGATCTAAAAGACTACAATGAGCAGTTCTTC. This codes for CASSQDLKDYNEQFF.

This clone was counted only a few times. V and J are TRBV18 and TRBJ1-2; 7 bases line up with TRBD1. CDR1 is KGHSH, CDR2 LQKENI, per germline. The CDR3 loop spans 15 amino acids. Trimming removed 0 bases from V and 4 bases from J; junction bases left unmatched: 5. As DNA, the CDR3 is TGTGCCAGCTCACCACCGGACAGGTCGTTCTATGGCTACACCTTC. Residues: CASSPPDRSFYGYTF.

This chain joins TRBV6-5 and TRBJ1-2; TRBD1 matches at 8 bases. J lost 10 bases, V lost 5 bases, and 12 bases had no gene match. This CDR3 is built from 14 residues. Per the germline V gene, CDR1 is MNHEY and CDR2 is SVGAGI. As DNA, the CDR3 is TGTGCCAGCAGTCAAACCAGGGACAGGTTGGACTACACCTTC. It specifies CASSQTRDRLDYTF.

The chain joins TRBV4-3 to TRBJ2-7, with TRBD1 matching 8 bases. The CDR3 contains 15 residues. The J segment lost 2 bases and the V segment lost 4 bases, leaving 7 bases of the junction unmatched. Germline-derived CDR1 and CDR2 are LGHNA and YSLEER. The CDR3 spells CASSRSTGGPYEQYF. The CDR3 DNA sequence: TGCGCCAGCAGCCGATCAACAGGGGGGCCCTACGAGCAGTACTTC.

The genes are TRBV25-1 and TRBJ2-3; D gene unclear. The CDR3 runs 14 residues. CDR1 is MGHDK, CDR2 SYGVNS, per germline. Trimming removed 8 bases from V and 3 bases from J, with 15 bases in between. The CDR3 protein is CASLRARGTDTQYF. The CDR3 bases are TGTGCCAGCCTCCGAGCGAGAGGAACAGATACGCAGTATTTT. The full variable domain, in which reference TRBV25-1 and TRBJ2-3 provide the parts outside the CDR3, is EADIYQTPRYLVIGTGKKITLECSQTMGHDKMYWYQQDPGMELHLIHYSYGVNSTEKGDLSSESTVSRIRTEHFPLTLESARPSHTSQYLCASLRARGTDTQYFGPGTRLTVL.

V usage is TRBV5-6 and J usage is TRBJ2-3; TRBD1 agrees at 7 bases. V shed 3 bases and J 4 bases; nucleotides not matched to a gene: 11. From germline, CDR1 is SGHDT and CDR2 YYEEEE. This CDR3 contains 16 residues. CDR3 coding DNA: TGTGCCAGCAGCTCCACAGGGGAGTTGGTTTCAGATACGCAGTATTTT. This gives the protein CASSSTGELVSDTQYF.

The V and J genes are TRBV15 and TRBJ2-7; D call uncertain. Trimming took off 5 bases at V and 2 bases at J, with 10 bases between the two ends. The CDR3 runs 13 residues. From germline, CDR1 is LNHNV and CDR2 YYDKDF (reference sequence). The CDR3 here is CATSEAQTYEQYF. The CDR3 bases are TGTGCCACCAGCGAGGCACAGACCTACGAGCAGTACTTC.

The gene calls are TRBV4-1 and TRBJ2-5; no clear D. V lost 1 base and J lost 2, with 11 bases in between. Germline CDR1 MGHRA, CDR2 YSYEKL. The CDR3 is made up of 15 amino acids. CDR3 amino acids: CASSQVGAAQETQYF. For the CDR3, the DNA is TGCGCCAGCAGCCAAGTTGGTGCAGCTCAAGAGACCCAGTACTTC.